One T cell receptor (beta chain) is described in this entry. Only in-frame clones appear in the TCRdb table, and some are missing; sequencing was by immunoSEQ multiplex PCR. In the table there are about 98,000 clones, under 95% of which are singletons. The entry originates in a study of T cell changes during pregnancy in multiple sclerosis. Germline V CDR1 and CDR2: LGHNA, YNFKEQ. The length of the CDR3 is 16 residues. Trimming removed 0 bases from V and 0 bases from J, with 9 bases in between. The source of this sequence is a female donor in good health, enrolled as a control in a pregnancy study. Sequences were derived from peripheral blood, sampled after pregnancy. The chain employs TRBV4-2 and TRBJ1-5; D remains unclear. This CDR3 is CASSQDLSDSNQPQHF. The CDR3 DNA reads as TGTGCCAGCAGCCAAGATCTCTCAGATAGCAATCAGCCCCAGCATTTT.